One T cell receptor beta chain is described in this entry. At least ten counts were recorded for this clonotype. Its binding antigen is unknown. No base qualities exist here, and no much larger clone lies one base off it. This sample is drawn from a study of T cells in Graves' hyperthyroidism and ophthalmopathy (dated by TCRdb to between 2018 and 2021). For context, the study as a whole: Peripheral blood was collected at initial diagnosis, before any treatment. Whether ophthalmopathy could be predicted prospectively was tested in an independent validation cohort made up of 18 to 20 hyperthyroidism patients plus 17 patients who later progressed to ophthalmopathy. The approximately 98 discovery patients were randomly divided into training and test sets at a 7:3 ratio. Following sampling, methimazole starting at 30 mg daily was given to hyperthyroidism patients, and high-dose intravenous methylprednisolone was given to ophthalmopathy patients. Thyroid tissue and blood T-cell repertoires from six Graves' hyperthyroidism patients were also compared in the study. To identify distinguishing TCR V-J signatures, a discovery cohort of around 100 patients was used, comprising some 45 with Graves' ophthalmopathy and around 60 with stable Graves' hyperthyroidism. According to the paper, TCR Vbeta CDR3 sequencing was carried out on some 130 peripheral blood samples, which came from more than 40 ophthalmopathy, roughly 75 hyperthyroidism and 17 progressor patients.

The CDR3, cysteine through phenylalanine, is 13 amino acids long. The sequence is cut down to CDR3 DNA, 39 bases in frame from base 1. CDR1 and CDR2 are drawn from the germline V gene: SGHAT, FQNNGV. At the junction V is shortened by 1 base and J by 3 bases, with 4 bases in between. Overall study outcomes, separate from this receptor: During validation, the model predicted progression to ophthalmopathy a median of about 6.5 months ahead of onset, with just under 71% sensitivity and under 85% specificity. Blood samples also contained most of the expanded thyroid clonotypes (frequency above 0.001), which suggests that blood repertoires may reflect thyroid immune responses. Sample size was not statistically predetermined, and blinding of investigators to group allocation was not performed. In cross-validation, a model built on a 13 V-J signature told ophthalmopathy apart from stable hyperthyroidism with roughly 87% sensitivity and roughly 81% specificity, and in testing the same model reached 80%/75%.

Amplification of TCR beta CDR3 regions was carried out from RNA transcripts. The first round of RT-PCR for the TCR CDR3 was performed with the HTBI primer set and the Qiagen OneStep RT-PCR kit. Libraries were constructed in a second round of multiplex PCR, after which size selection and purification were performed. Libraries were sequenced paired-end with 100 bp reads on an Illumina HiSeq2000. Processing in the source paper ran as follows. SOAPnuke was used to process the raw data, with reads discarded if the reads contained adapters or uncalled bases, had a mean Phred below 15, or lacked an exact constant-primer or identifier match. COPE v1.2.5 was used to merge high-quality paired reads, and clonotypes were defined as unique nucleotide sequences. Clonotypes were aligned to IMGT TRBV, TRBD and TRBJ reference segments using MiTCR v1.1. Analysis was restricted to V-J combinations with a frequency above 0.0001, which covered just over 98% of repertoires. A TCS score was defined as the ratio of F50 (clonal expansion) to E x V (chaos), with BLOSUM62-based TCRdist applied between CDR3 peptides within each V-J. Welch's t-statistics and random forest reduced fewer than 600 V-J features to 13, which were used in a naive Bayes classifier (R e1071). The public reads were reanalyzed by TCRdb: fastp trimming at Q25, MiXCR alignment, in-frame beta chains only. For every CDR3 protein sequence, its rows merge into one entry that carries the most common genes and DNA. These V and J calls rely on TCRdb rather than the paper's analysis. Present in this sample are under 350,000 distinct CDR3 sequences, approximately 15% of which were seen just once. Less than 70% of the sample is taken by the ten largest.

Moderately to severely active disease, a Clinical Activity Score of at least 3, a NOSPECS grade of at least 4, and a duration under 3 months were present in ophthalmopathy patients. The study excluded patients with uncontrolled infections, other autoimmune diseases, pregnancy or lactation. Diagnoses were established on the basis of clinical symptoms, serum thyroxine and TRAb, thyroid ultrasound, and orbital computed tomography. Ficoll-Paque density gradient centrifugation was used to isolate PBMCs from around 9.1 ml of fresh peripheral blood. Total RNA was extracted using Trizol reagent, and RNA quality was assessed on an Agilent 2100 Bioanalyzer.

The receptor chain draws on TRBV11-2 and TRBJ1-5; no D gene is confidently identified. This TCR derives from a woman aged 60-70 years with Graves' ophthalmopathy. Specimen: blood. CDR3 loop: CASSLAFNQPQHF. In nucleotides, the sequence is TGTGCCAGCAGCTTAGCCTTCAATCAGCCCCAGCATTTT.